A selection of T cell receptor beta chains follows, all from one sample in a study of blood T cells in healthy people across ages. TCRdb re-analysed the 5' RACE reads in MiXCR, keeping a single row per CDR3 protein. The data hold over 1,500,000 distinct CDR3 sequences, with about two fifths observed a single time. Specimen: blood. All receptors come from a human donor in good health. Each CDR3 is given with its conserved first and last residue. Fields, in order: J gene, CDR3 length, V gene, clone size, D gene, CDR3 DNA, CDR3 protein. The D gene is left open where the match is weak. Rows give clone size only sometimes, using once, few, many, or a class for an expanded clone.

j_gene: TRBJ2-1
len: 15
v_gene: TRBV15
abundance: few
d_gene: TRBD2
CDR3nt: TGTGCCACCAGTAGAGCGGGGGGGGCCTACAATGAGCAGTTCTTC
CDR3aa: CATSRAGGAYNEQFF

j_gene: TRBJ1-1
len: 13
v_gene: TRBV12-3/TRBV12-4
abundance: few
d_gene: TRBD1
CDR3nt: TGTGCCACCCGGGACAGGGGGAACACTGAAGCTTTCTTT
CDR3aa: CATRDRGNTEAFF

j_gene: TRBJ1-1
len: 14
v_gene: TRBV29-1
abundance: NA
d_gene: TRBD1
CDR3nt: TGCAGCGTTTACACAGGGGGCGGGACCACTGAAGCTTTCTTT
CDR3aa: CSVYTGGGTTEAFF

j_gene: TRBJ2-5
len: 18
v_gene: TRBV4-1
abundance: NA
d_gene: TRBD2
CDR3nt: TGCGCCAGCAGCCAAGTACAGCTAGCGGGGGGGCCGGGGGAGACCCAGTACTTC
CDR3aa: CASSQVQLAGGPGETQYF

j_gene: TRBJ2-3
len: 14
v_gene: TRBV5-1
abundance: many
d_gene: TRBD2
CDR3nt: TGCGCCAGCAGCAGCGGGGGGTACACAGATACGCAGTATTTT
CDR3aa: CASSSGGYTDTQYF

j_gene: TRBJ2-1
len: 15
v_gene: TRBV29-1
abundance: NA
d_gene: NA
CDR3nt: TGCAGCGTGCGACCCCAGGGGAAATTCGGCAATGAGCAGTTCTTC
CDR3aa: CSVRPQGKFGNEQFF

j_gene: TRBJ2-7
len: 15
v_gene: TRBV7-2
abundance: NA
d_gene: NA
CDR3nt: TGTGCCAGCAGCTTAGCGGGAGCCCAACAATACGAGCAGTACTTC
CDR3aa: CASSLAGAQQYEQYF

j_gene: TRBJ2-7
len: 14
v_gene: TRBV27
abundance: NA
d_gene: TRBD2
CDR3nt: TGTGCCAGCAGGGAAACCGGGACTAGCGGTTCTTTGTACTTC
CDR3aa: CASRETGTSGSLYF

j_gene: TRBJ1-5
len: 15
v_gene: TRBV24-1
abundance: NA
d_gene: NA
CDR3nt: TGTGCCACCAGTCCCTCGGGGGAAGGTTTTCAGCCCCAGCATTTT
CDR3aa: CATSPSGEGFQPQHF

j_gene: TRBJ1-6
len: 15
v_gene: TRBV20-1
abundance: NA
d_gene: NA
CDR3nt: TGCAGTGCTCACAGTTCCCGGTTTTATAATTCACCCCTCCACTTT
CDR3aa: CSAHSSRFYNSPLHF

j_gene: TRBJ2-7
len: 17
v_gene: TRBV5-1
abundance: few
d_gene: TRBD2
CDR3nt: TGCGCCAGCAGCTTGGTGAGCGGGGGGGCTCAAGTCCACGAGCAGTACTTC
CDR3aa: CASSLVSGGAQVHEQYF

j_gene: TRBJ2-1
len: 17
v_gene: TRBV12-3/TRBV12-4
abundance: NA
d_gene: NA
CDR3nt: TGTGCCAGCAGTTTTAATCCCCGGACTCCAGCGTCGGCCGAGCAGTTCTTC
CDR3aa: CASSFNPRTPASAEQFF

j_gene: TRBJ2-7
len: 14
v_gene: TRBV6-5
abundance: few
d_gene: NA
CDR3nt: TGTGCCAGCAGTTACGAGGGCCTTTCCTACGAGCAGTACTTC
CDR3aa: CASSYEGLSYEQYF

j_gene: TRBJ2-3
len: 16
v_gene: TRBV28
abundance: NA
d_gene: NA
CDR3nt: TGTGCCAGCAGTTTAGGTCGCCATCATAGCACAGATACGCAGTATTTT
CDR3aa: CASSLGRHHSTDTQYF

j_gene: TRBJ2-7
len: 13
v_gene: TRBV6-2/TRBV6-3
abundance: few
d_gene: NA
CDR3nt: TGTGCCAGCAGTCACCACGGCTACTACGAGCAGTACTTC
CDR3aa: CASSHHGYYEQYF

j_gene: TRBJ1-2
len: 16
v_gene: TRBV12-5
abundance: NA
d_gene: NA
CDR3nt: TGTGCTAGTGGTTTTGACCTGCCAGGGGTAGACTACGGCTACACCTTC
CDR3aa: CASGFDLPGVDYGYTF

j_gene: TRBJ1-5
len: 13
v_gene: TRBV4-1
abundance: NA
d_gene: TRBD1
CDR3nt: TGCGCCAGCAGCCAAGATCTAGGGGGCCCCCAGCATTTT
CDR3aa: CASSQDLGGPQHF

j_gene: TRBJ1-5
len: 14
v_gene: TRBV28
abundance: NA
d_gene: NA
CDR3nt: TGTGCCAGCAGTTTGAGGGAGAGGAATCAGCCCCAGCATTTT
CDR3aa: CASSLRERNQPQHF

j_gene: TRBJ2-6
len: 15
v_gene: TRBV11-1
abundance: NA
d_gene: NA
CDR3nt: TGTGCCAGCAGCTTATTGGATCCTGGGGCCAACGTCCTGACTTTC
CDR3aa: CASSLLDPGANVLTF

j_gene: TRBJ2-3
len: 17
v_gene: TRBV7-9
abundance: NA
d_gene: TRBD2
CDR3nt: TGTGCCAGCAGCTCGGTTAGAGGGCGGGGGGGCAGAGATACGCAGTATTTT
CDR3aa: CASSSVRGRGGRDTQYF

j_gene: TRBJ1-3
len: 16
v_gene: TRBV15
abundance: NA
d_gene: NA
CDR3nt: TGTGCCACCAGCAGAGACAGGGGTCTGGGTGGAAACACCATATATTTT
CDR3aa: CATSRDRGLGGNTIYF

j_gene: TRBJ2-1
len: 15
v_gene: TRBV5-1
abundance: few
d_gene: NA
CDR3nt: TGCGCCAGCAGCTTGGTAGGCCCTTCCGCCGGAGAGCAGTTCTTC
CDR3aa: CASSLVGPSAGEQFF

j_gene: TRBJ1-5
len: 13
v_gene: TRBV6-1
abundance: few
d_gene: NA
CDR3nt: TGTGCCAGCAGAGATGGGCCCCCAAGGCCCCAGCATTTT
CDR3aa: CASRDGPPRPQHF

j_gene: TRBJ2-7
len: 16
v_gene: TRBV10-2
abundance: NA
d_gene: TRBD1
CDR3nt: TGCGCCAGCAGTGAGCTTGGGACAGTTCTGTCCTACGAGCAGTACTTC
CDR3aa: CASSELGTVLSYEQYF

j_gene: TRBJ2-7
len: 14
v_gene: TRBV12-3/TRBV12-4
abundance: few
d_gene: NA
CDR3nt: TGTGCCAGCAGTACTATGACAGAGACCTACGAGCAGTACTTC
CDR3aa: CASSTMTETYEQYF

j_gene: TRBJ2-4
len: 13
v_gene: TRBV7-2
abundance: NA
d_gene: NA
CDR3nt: TGTGCCAGCAGCTTTTCAGAGATAAGCATTCGGTACTTC
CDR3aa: CASSFSEISIRYF

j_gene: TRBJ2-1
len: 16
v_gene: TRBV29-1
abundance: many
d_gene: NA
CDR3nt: TGCAGCGTTGTAGTAACAGGCTTTAGCTCCTACAATGAGCAGTTCTTC
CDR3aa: CSVVVTGFSSYNEQFF

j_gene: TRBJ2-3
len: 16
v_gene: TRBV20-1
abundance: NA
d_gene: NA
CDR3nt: TGCAGTGCTAGAGATCTTAGAGGGGGGATTACAGATACGCAGTATTTT
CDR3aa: CSARDLRGGITDTQYF

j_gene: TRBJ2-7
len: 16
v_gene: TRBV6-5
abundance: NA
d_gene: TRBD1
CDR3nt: TGTGCCAGCAGTTACTCGCCCCGGGACAGGGGGGACGAGCAGTACTTC
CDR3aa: CASSYSPRDRGDEQYF

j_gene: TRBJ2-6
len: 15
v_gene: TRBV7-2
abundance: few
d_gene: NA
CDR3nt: TGTGCCAGCAGCTTTTACTTCTCTGGGGCCAACGTCCTGACTTTC
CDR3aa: CASSFYFSGANVLTF

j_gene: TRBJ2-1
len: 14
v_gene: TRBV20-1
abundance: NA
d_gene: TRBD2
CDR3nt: TGCAGTGCTAGCGGGGGGGCCTGTTACTATGAGCAGTTCTTC
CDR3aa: CSASGGACYYEQFF

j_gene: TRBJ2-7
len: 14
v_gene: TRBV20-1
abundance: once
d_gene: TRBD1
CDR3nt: TGCAGTGCTAGTGGCGGACAGGTTCTCTACGAGCAGTACTTC
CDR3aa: CSASGGQVLYEQYF

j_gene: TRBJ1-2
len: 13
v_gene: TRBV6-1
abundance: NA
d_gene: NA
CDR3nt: TGTGCCAGCAGTGAAAGGCCCAACTATGGCTACACCTTC
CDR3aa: CASSERPNYGYTF

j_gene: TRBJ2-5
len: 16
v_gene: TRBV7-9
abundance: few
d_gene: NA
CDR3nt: TGTGCCAGCAGCCCCCGAGGGGGGACCACACAAGAGACCCAGTACTTC
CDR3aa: CASSPRGGTTQETQYF

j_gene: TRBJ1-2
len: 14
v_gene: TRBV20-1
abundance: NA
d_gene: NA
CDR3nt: TGCAGTGCTAGTCATTCTGACAGTAACTATGGCTACACCTTC
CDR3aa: CSASHSDSNYGYTF

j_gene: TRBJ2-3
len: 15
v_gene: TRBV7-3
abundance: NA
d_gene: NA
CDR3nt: TGTGCCAGCAGCTTAGGGGCCAGCAACACAGATACGCAGTATTTT
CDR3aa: CASSLGASNTDTQYF

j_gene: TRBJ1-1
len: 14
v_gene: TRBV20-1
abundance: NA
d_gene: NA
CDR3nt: TGCAGTGCTAGTAATGGGGGATTGGGCACTGAAGCTTTCTTT
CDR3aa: CSASNGGLGTEAFF

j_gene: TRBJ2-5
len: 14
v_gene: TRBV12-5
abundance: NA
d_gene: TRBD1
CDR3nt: TGTGCTAGTGGTCCCGGACAGGGACAAGAGACCCAGTACTTC
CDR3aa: CASGPGQGQETQYF

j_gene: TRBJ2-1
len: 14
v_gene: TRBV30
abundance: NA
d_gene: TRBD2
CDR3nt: TGTGCCTGGGCGAGACTAGCAGACTACAATGAGCAGTTCTTC
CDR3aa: CAWARLADYNEQFF

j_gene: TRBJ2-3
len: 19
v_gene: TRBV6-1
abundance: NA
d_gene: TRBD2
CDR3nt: TGTGCCAGCACCTACGAGGGATTCGGACTAGCGGGGGGCACAGATACGCAGTATTTT
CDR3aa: CASTYEGFGLAGGTDTQYF

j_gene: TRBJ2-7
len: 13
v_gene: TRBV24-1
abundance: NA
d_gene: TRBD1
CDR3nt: TGTGCCACCAGTACAGGGGCCCTCTACGAGCAGTACTTC
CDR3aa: CATSTGALYEQYF

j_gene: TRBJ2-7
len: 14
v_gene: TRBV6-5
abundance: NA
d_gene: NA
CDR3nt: TGTGCCAGCAGATCCTCATGGGAATCCTACGAGCAGTACTTC
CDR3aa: CASRSSWESYEQYF

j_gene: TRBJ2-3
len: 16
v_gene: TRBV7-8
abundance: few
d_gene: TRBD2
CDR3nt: TGTGCCAACAGCTTAGCTCGCGGGGGGGCTGCAGATACGCAGTATTTT
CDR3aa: CANSLARGGAADTQYF

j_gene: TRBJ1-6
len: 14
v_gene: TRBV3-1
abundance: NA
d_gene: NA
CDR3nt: TGTGCCAGCAGCCAAGCGGACGGTAATTCACCCCTCCACTTT
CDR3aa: CASSQADGNSPLHF

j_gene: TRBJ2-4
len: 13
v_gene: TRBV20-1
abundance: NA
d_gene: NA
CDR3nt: TGCAGTGCTAGAGATCAGTCTCCCGGTATTCAGTACTTC
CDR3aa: CSARDQSPGIQYF

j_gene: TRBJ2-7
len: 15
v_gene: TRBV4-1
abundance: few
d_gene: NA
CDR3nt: TGCGCCAGCAGCCAAGTGTCGCCCCCCGGGGACGAGCAGTACTTC
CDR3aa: CASSQVSPPGDEQYF

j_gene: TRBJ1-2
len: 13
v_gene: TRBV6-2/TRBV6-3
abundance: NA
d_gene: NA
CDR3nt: TGTGCCAGCAGGTACGAACCCGTTCATGGCTACACCTTC
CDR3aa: CASRYEPVHGYTF

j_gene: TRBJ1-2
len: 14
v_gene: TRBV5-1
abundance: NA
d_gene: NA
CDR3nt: TGCGCCAGCAGCCAAGCCCACACTGTGGCTGGCTACACCTTC
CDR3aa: CASSQAHTVAGYTF

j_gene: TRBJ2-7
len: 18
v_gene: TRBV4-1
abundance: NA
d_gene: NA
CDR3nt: TGCGCCAGCAGCCAAGGGCCCACGCACGGGGGCCCCACCTACGAGCAGTACTTC
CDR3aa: CASSQGPTHGGPTYEQYF

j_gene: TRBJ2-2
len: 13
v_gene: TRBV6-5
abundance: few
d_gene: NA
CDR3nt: TGTGCCAGCAGTTACCAAGTAGCCGGGGAGCTGTTTTTT
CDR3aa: CASSYQVAGELFF

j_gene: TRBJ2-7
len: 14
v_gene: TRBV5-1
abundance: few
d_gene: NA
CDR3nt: TGCGCCAGCAGCTTCCAAAGCGACGGCTACGAGCAGTACTTC
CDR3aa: CASSFQSDGYEQYF